Below are 14 T cell receptor beta chains sequenced from a single sample in a study of cytomegalovirus exposure and HLA in healthy donors. PCR involved 60 Vbeta and 13 Jbeta primers. Repertoires were generated with immunoSEQ multiplex PCR, while TCRdb's copy carries only in-frame clones and drops some. This sample has 200,000 to 250,000 clones, with roughly three quarters found just once. Sample: PBMCs. The receptor source for this set is a man aged 45-65 years in good health and CMV-seronegative.

V usage is TRBV9 and J usage is TRBJ2-2, with 8 positions matching TRBD2. V lost 0 bases, J lost 4 bases, and 2 bases stayed unmatched. The CDR3 has 15 amino acids. CDR1 and CDR2 (germline): SGDLS, YYNGEE. CDR3 residues: CASSVGAGGTGELFF. DNA of the CDR3: TGTGCCAGCAGCGTAGGCGCGGGAGGCACCGGGGAGCTGTTTTTT. Using reference TRBV9 and TRBJ2-2 for the parts outside the CDR3, the full variable domain is DSGVTQTPKHLITATGQRVTLRCSPRSGDLSVYWYQQSLDQGLQFLIQYYNGEERAKGNILERFSAQQFPDLHSELNLSSLELGDSALYFCASSVGAGGTGELFFGEGSRLTVL.

In DNA form, the CDR3 reads TGTGCCAGCAGCTTAGAGACACTTGGAAACACCATATATTTT. Translated: CASSLETLGNTIYF. This chain joins TRBV11-2 and TRBJ1-3; D unclear. CDR1 SGHAT and CDR2 FQNNGV come from the germline V gene. Between the trimmed V and J ends, which lost 0 bases and 3 bases, there was a span of 6 bases. The CDR3 length is 14 residues.

This clone has a handful of counts. The rearrangement links TRBV10-2 to TRBJ1-1, with D possibly being TRBD1 (5 bases). The CDR3 runs 16 residues. Germline-derived CDR1 and CDR2 are WSHSY and SAAADI. V was pared by 5 bases and J by 4 bases, with 20 bases between. In DNA form, the CDR3 reads TGCGCCAGCAGTCTCTCCAGGGATTTTGATACCACTGAAGCTTTCTTT. Protein: CASSLSRDFDTTEAFF.

The chain has TRBV2 and TRBJ2-1; TRBD1 aligns across 10 bases. Germline V gene lookup returns CDR1 SNHLY and CDR2 FYNNEI. The CDR3 totals 15 residues. V lost 4 bases, J lost 8 bases, and 8 bases stayed unmatched. The CDR3 DNA sequence: TGTGCCAGCAGTGGGGACAGGGGATCTTCGTATGAGCAGTTCTTC. This gives the protein CASSGDRGSSYEQFF.

The rearrangement links TRBV30 to TRBJ2-5, with 8 bases that match TRBD1. The CDR3 spans 13 residues. V was pared by 3 bases and J by 2 bases, with 2 bases of the junction left unmatched. From germline, CDR1 is GTSNPN and CDR2 SVGIG (reference sequence). As DNA, the CDR3 is TGTGCCTGGAGGGGGGACAGGCAAGAGACCCAGTACTTC. Amino acid sequence: CAWRGDRQETQYF.

As concerns this clone: Germline and junction disagree at one end, which may indicate a read error. This sequence joins TRBV9 and TRBJ2-3; 11 nucleotides agree with TRBD2. This CDR3 comprises 15 residues. Germline V lookup: CDR1 SGDLS, CDR2 YYNGEE. This chain's CDR3 is CVSSVTSGNTDTQYF. As DNA, the CDR3 is TGTGTCAGCAGCGTGACTAGCGGGAACACAGATACGCAGTATTTT.

A single count supports this clone. Written as DNA, the CDR3 is TGTGCCAGCAGCTCCGATGGAGGGCCCTCACAGCCCCAGCATTTT. This codes for CASSSDGGPSQPQHF. The chain is built from TRBV11-2 and TRBJ1-5; D gene unclear. The CDR3 length is 15 residues. Looked up from germline, CDR1 is SGHAT and CDR2 is FQNNGV. The V and J ends lost 4 bases and 7 bases respectively, with 17 bases between them.

The chain joins TRBV19 to TRBJ2-3; 9 bases align to TRBD2. The germline gives CDR1 LNHDA, CDR2 SQIVND (reference sequence). Germline trimming cut 6 bases from V and 14 bases from J; bases unmatched to any gene: 6. The CDR3 extends over 11 amino acids. CDR3 loop: CASSLAGTAYF. The CDR3 DNA follows: TGTGCCAGTAGCCTAGCGGGGACTGCGTATTTT.

The chain employs TRBV11-2 and TRBJ2-5; D is undetermined. The closer fit of TRBJ2-7 to the DNA end suggests the J call may be wrong. The CDR3 covers 11 residues. Looked up from germline, CDR1 is SGHAT and CDR2 is FQNNGV. CDR3 sequence (DNA): TGTGCCAGCAGCTCGTCGTACGAGCAGTACTTC. This sequence encodes CASSSSYEQYF.

The chain is built from TRBV30 and TRBJ2-7; 8 bases agree with TRBD2. The CDR3 is 13 amino acids. Losses at the gene ends were 4 bases for V and 7 bases for J; bases not matched to a gene: 9. Germline CDR1 is GTSNPN and CDR2 is SVGIG (reference sequence). CDR3 in DNA: TGTGCCTGGACCCCGGGAGGGGCCGGAGAGCAGTACTTC. Encoded protein: CAWTPGGAGEQYF.

This clone appeared a single time. The chain carries TRBV27 and TRBJ2-7; possible D gene TRBD1, 8 bases. The CDR3 length is 17 residues. V lost 4 bases and J lost 4, with 23 bases in between. In germline, CDR1 is MNHEY, CDR2 SMNVEV (reference sequence). The CDR3 region has the DNA TGTGCCAGCAGTTCCTTAACAGGGGGGGCGGTACGATACGAGCAGTACTTC. This sequence encodes CASSSLTGGAVRYEQYF.

The rearrangement links TRBV5-1 to TRBJ2-5, with a tentative D call TRBD1 (6 bases). The CDR3 runs to 15 residues. Trimming cost V 0 bases and J 3 bases, with 12 bases left between them. Per germline, CDR1 SGHRS and CDR2 YFSETQ. The CDR3 sequence: CASSLGAGVKETQYF. The CDR3 nucleotides are TGCGCCAGCAGCTTGGGGGCAGGGGTTAAAGAGACCCAGTACTTC.

This chain connects TRBV7-9 to TRBJ1-2; TRBD1 matches 8 bases. Per germline, CDR1 SEHNR and CDR2 FQNEAQ (reference sequence). The CDR3 contains 13 residues. Trimming took 7 bases from V and 5 from J; bases not matched to a gene: 6. CDR3 sequence: CASNPDRAYGYTF. The DNA for the CDR3 is TGTGCCAGCAACCCGGACAGGGCGTATGGCTACACCTTC.

Here the CDR3 DNA reads TGTGCCAGCCCTCGGGAGGTGAGCCTCACCGGGGAGCTGTTTTTT. It yields the protein CASPREVSLTGELFF. The chain joins TRBV25-1 to TRBJ2-2, with TRBD2 matching over 7 bases. This CDR3 region has 15 residues. The V segment lost 8 bases and the J segment 4 bases; nucleotides outside the gene matches: 10. Germline CDR1 MGHDK, CDR2 SYGVNS. The variable domain in full, completed from reference TRBV25-1 and TRBJ2-2, reads EADIYQTPRYLVIGTGKKITLECSQTMGHDKMYWYQQDPGMELHLIHYSYGVNSTEKGDLSSESTVSRIRTEHFPLTLESARPSHTSQYLCASPREVSLTGELFFGEGSRLTVL.